This T cell receptor (beta chain) is from a study of cytomegalovirus exposure and HLA in healthy donors. Points from the study as a whole: DRB1 had the most TCR associations and HLA-C the fewest, a later analysis found, with rates varying by HLA locus.

The germline V gene encodes CDR1 SEHNR and CDR2 FQNEAQ (reference sequence). The trim removed 4 bases at V and 5 bases at J, leaving 9 bases unmatched. The CDR3 spans 16 residues. The PCR employed 60 Vbeta primers together with 13 Jbeta primers. Sequencing was performed with immunoSEQ multiplex PCR; in TCRdb, only in-frame clones are kept and a portion is missing. Among about 110,000 clones, around 70% were seen once, and the ten largest hold 8% to 8.5%. With respect to this clone: The antigen remains unidentified.

Specimen: PBMCs. J is TRBJ2-7 and V is TRBV7-9, with 12 positions matching TRBD2. The clonotype was recovered from a woman in her thirties or forties in good health and CMV-seropositive. The CDR3 reads CASSSLLAGGYNEQYF. The CDR3 DNA sequence: TGTGCCAGCAGCTCCTTACTAGCGGGGGGTTATAACGAGCAGTACTTC.